The clone carrying this TCR beta chain was recorded once. The antigen is not known. CDR3 length: 15 residues. Trimming left V 0 bases short and J 4 bases short, with 13 bases between. Germline V gene data show CDR1 as LGHNA and CDR2 as YSLEER. The data derive from a study of T cell responses to AZD1222 COVID-19 vaccine. Assay used: immunoSEQ multiplex PCR; TCRdb lists only in-frame clones, some missing. This sample yields about 120,000 clones, of which around 92% are seen a single time; 14% to 15% belongs to the top ten. Study outcomes and limitations: The study sampled repertoires only after the peak T cell response. Elevations in Spike-specific TCR breadth and depth followed administration of two AZD1222 doses. Nearly half of spike-specific TCRs reportedly target unmutated variant regions.

The rearrangement uses TRBV4-3 and TRBJ2-7, with D unclear. The sample consisted of peripheral blood, taken on day 0 of AZD1222 vaccination. The clonotype originates from an adult in good health. CDR3 bases: TGCGCCAGCAGCCAAGATAACAGCCCTCGGTACGAGCAGTACTTC. Translated: CASSQDNSPRYEQYF.